This T cell receptor (beta chain) was sequenced in a study of cytomegalovirus exposure and HLA in healthy donors. The study, taken as a whole, reports: Presence/absence analysis assumed near-uniform sequencing depth across donors. It was shown in a later analysis that HLA-associated TCR beta chains were more clonally expanded than other, equally common chains. On later analysis, the bulk of CMV-associated TCR beta chains appeared to be HLA-restricted. Researchers reported that a few CMV-associated chains were confirmed in vitro as CMV antigen-specific.

A remark on this clone: As yet, its antigen is unknown.

The ends were cut back, 4 bases at V and 5 bases at J, with 3 bases in the middle. CDR3 length: 10 amino acids. The V gene's germline CDR1 is SQVTM and CDR2 ANQGSEA. With 60 Vbeta and 13 Jbeta primers, the PCR was carried out. Here immunoSEQ multiplex PCR was the method, and the copy in TCRdb shows in-frame clones only, minus some. Of about 94,000 clones in the sample, roughly three fifths were seen once. The sequencing input was PBMCs. The rearrangement links TRBV29-1 to TRBJ1-5; no clear D. The receptor was isolated from a man under 40 in good health and CMV-seronegative. CDR3 loop: CSVGDQPQHF. Written as DNA, the CDR3 is TGCAGCGTTGGCGATCAGCCCCAGCATTTT.